Listed below are T cell receptor beta chains from one sample, sequenced in a study of shared clonotypes between healthy human individuals. Sequenced by immunoSEQ multiplex PCR; TCRdb stores in-frame clones only, minus some. In the table there are about 2.1 million clones, about 93% of which are singletons. The sample was naive CD8+ T cells from PBMCs. The receptor set was obtained from a man younger than 30 in good health. Some clones in this sample may be carry-over from other donors' samples. CDR3s include the opening cysteine and the closing phenylalanine or tryptophan. The D gene is left open where the match is weak. Only some rows state a clone size, as once, few, many or a class for expanded clones.

D gene: NA
J gene: TRBJ1-1
clone size: NA
V gene: TRBV4-1
CDR3 DNA: TGCGCCAGCAGCCCTGAGAACACTGAAGCTTTCTTT
CDR3 protein: CASSPENTEAFF

D gene: TRBD1
J gene: TRBJ2-1
clone size: NA
V gene: TRBV7-3
CDR3 DNA: TGTGCCAGCAGCTCCCGACAGGGGGACAATGAGCAGTTCTTC
CDR3 protein: CASSSRQGDNEQFF

D gene: NA
J gene: TRBJ2-2
clone size: NA
V gene: TRBV30
CDR3 DNA: TGTGCCTGGAGTGGCGGGTCCGGGGAGCTGTTTTTT
CDR3 protein: CAWSGGSGELFF

D gene: NA
J gene: TRBJ2-2
clone size: NA
V gene: TRBV11-3
CDR3 DNA: TGTGCCAGCAGCTTAACTCCGAACACCGGGGAGCTGTTTTTT
CDR3 protein: CASSLTPNTGELFF

D gene: TRBD2
J gene: TRBJ2-7
clone size: once
V gene: TRBV27
CDR3 DNA: TGTGCCAGCAGCTTGACTAGCGGAAACTCCTACGAGCAGTACTTC
CDR3 protein: CASSLTSGNSYEQYF

D gene: NA
J gene: TRBJ1-1
clone size: NA
V gene: TRBV5-8
CDR3 DNA: TGTGCCAGCAGCTTGGGCGCTGAAGCTTTCTTT
CDR3 protein: CASSLGAEAFF

D gene: NA
J gene: TRBJ2-1
clone size: NA
V gene: TRBV19
CDR3 DNA: TGTGCCAGTGCCGCTGGGACCAAAACCTACAATGAGCAGTTCTTC
CDR3 protein: CASAAGTKTYNEQFF

D gene: NA
J gene: TRBJ1-1
clone size: NA
V gene: TRBV4-3
CDR3 DNA: TGCGCCAGCAGCCAAGCCCCGCGTGACTACACTGAAGCTTTCTTT
CDR3 protein: CASSQAPRDYTEAFF

D gene: NA
J gene: TRBJ1-5
clone size: NA
V gene: TRBV27
CDR3 DNA: TGTGCCAGCTGGCCGAGGGTTTATAGCAATCAGCCCCAGCATTTT
CDR3 protein: CASWPRVYSNQPQHF

D gene: NA
J gene: TRBJ1-1
clone size: NA
V gene: TRBV5-1
CDR3 DNA: TGCGCCAGCAGCTTTAATTCAGGGGCCACTGAAGCTTTCTTT
CDR3 protein: CASSFNSGATEAFF

D gene: NA
J gene: TRBJ1-1
clone size: NA
V gene: TRBV19
CDR3 DNA: TGTGCCAGTAGCAATTACAGGGTGAGGGCTGAAGCTTTCTTT
CDR3 protein: CASSNYRVRAEAFF

D gene: TRBD1
J gene: TRBJ2-1
clone size: NA
V gene: TRBV4-1
CDR3 DNA: TGCGCCAGCAGCCAAGATCCCTACAGGGGGCTAGGCTCCTACAATGAGCAGTTCTTC
CDR3 protein: CASSQDPYRGLGSYNEQFF

D gene: NA
J gene: TRBJ2-7
clone size: NA
V gene: TRBV7-3
CDR3 DNA: TGTGCCAGCAGCTTTTTCGGCGGCGGGACGAACGAGCAGTACTTC
CDR3 protein: CASSFFGGGTNEQYF

D gene: NA
J gene: TRBJ1-3
clone size: few
V gene: TRBV9
CDR3 DNA: TGTGCCAGCAGCGGTACAGGAAACACCATATATTTT
CDR3 protein: CASSGTGNTIYF

D gene: NA
J gene: TRBJ2-5
clone size: NA
V gene: TRBV7-3
CDR3 DNA: TGTGCCAGCAGCTCGCCAGACCGGGACGTAGAGACCCAGTACTTC
CDR3 protein: CASSSPDRDVETQYF

D gene: NA
J gene: TRBJ1-1
clone size: NA
V gene: TRBV5-6
CDR3 DNA: TGTGCCAGCAGCCTCCGGCAGGGTGGTGAAGCTTTCTTT
CDR3 protein: CASSLRQGGEAFF

D gene: NA
J gene: TRBJ2-7
clone size: NA
V gene: TRBV29-1
CDR3 DNA: TGCAGCGTCCTGAAGAGTACAGACAGGGCGGGGGAGCAGTACTTC
CDR3 protein: CSVLKSTDRAGEQYF

D gene: NA
J gene: TRBJ2-7
clone size: NA
V gene: TRBV5-6
CDR3 DNA: TGTGCCAGCAGCTCCTTAACTTTAAGTCCGGGGCAGGAGGTGAGGGAGCAGTACTTC
CDR3 protein: CASSSLTLSPGQEVREQYF